A selection of T cell receptor beta chains follows, all from one sample in a study of blood T cell repertoires in COVID-19. Clones were sequenced by immunoSEQ multiplex PCR, and TCRdb holds only the in-frame ones, with some missing. The table shows approximately 70,000 clones, with about 90% occurring only once. Material: peripheral blood. The receptor source for this set is a woman aged 50 to 60 with COVID-19, enrolled during active disease. CDR3s include the opening cysteine and the closing phenylalanine or tryptophan. Each record gives: J gene, D gene, V gene, clone size, CDR3 protein, CDR3 DNA. D genes are given only for firm matches. The size field is filled for only some rows; it gives once, few, many or a size class.

J gene: TRBJ2-7
D gene: TRBD1
V gene: TRBV5-1
clone size: -
CDR3 protein: CASSLGQGVHEQYF
CDR3 DNA: TGCGCCAGCAGCTTGGGACAGGGGGTCCACGAGCAGTACTTC

J gene: TRBJ1-1
D gene: -
V gene: TRBV7-8
clone size: -
CDR3 protein: CASSPRSNTEAFF
CDR3 DNA: TGTGCCAGCAGCCCCCGTTCCAACACTGAAGCTTTCTTT

J gene: TRBJ2-7
D gene: -
V gene: TRBV5-1
clone size: -
CDR3 protein: CASSTAATGSYEQYF
CDR3 DNA: TGCGCCAGCAGCACAGCCGCGACAGGCTCCTACGAGCAGTACTTC

J gene: TRBJ2-7
D gene: TRBD1
V gene: TRBV28
clone size: -
CDR3 protein: CASTRTGGGYEQYF
CDR3 DNA: TGTGCCAGCACTAGGACAGGGGGCGGCTACGAGCAGTACTTC

J gene: TRBJ2-3
D gene: -
V gene: TRBV5-6
clone size: -
CDR3 protein: CASSASAYTQYF
CDR3 DNA: TGTGCCAGCAGCGCCAGTGCTTATACGCAGTATTTT

J gene: TRBJ2-5
D gene: TRBD2
V gene: TRBV30
clone size: -
CDR3 protein: CAWSLAGGTTETQYF
CDR3 DNA: TGTGCCTGGTCCCTAGCGGGAGGGACCACTGAGACCCAGTACTTC

J gene: TRBJ2-7
D gene: -
V gene: TRBV14
clone size: -
CDR3 protein: CASSQGPREQYF
CDR3 DNA: TGTGCCAGCAGCCAAGGTCCCAGGGAGCAGTACTTC

J gene: TRBJ2-6
D gene: TRBD2
V gene: TRBV6-1
clone size: -
CDR3 protein: CASSDRAGPSGANVLTF
CDR3 DNA: TGTGCCAGCAGTGACCGAGCGGGACCCTCTGGGGCCAACGTCCTGACTTTC

J gene: TRBJ2-7
D gene: TRBD1
V gene: TRBV5-5
clone size: -
CDR3 protein: CASSWTGESSYEQYF
CDR3 DNA: TGTGCCAGCAGCTGGACAGGTGAGAGCTCCTACGAGCAGTACTTC

J gene: TRBJ1-6
D gene: -
V gene: TRBV5-6
clone size: -
CDR3 protein: CASGPGLGNSPLHF
CDR3 DNA: TGTGCCAGCGGACCAGGGTTAGGGAATTCACCCCTCCACTTT

J gene: TRBJ2-4
D gene: TRBD1
V gene: TRBV6-5
clone size: -
CDR3 protein: CASVGLRDRGDIQYF
CDR3 DNA: TGTGCCAGCGTTGGGTTGCGGGACAGGGGTGACATTCAGTACTTC

J gene: TRBJ1-4
D gene: -
V gene: TRBV2
clone size: -
CDR3 protein: CASSASWGYEKLFF
CDR3 DNA: TGTGCCAGCAGTGCAAGCTGGGGCTACGAAAAACTGTTTTTT

J gene: TRBJ1-2
D gene: -
V gene: TRBV14
clone size: -
CDR3 protein: CASSQDDPGVKGYTF
CDR3 DNA: TGTGCCAGCAGCCAAGATGATCCGGGGGTTAAAGGCTACACCTTC

J gene: TRBJ2-3
D gene: TRBD2
V gene: TRBV3-1/TRBV3-2
clone size: -
CDR3 protein: CASSIYQGLAVTDTQYF
CDR3 DNA: TGTGCCAGCAGCATTTATCAGGGACTAGCCGTGACAGATACGCAGTATTTT

J gene: TRBJ2-7
D gene: -
V gene: TRBV20-1
clone size: -
CDR3 protein: CSASTGQSSYEQYF
CDR3 DNA: TGCAGTGCTAGTACGGGTCAGAGCTCCTACGAGCAGTACTTC

J gene: TRBJ1-1
D gene: -
V gene: TRBV7-9
clone size: -
CDR3 protein: CASSPGLPETEAFF
CDR3 DNA: TGTGCCAGCAGCCCCGGGTTGCCGGAAACTGAAGCTTTCTTT

J gene: TRBJ1-4
D gene: -
V gene: TRBV4-2
clone size: once
CDR3 protein: CASSQEQGTFATNEKLFF
CDR3 DNA: TGTGCCAGCAGCCAAGAGCAGGGAACATTCGCAACTAATGAAAAACTGTTTTTT

J gene: TRBJ2-1
D gene: -
V gene: TRBV10-3
clone size: -
CDR3 protein: CAITRGMSYDEQFF
CDR3 DNA: TGTGCCATCACTAGGGGTATGAGTTACGATGAGCAGTTCTTC